The 8 T cell receptor beta chains reported below all come from one sample, sequenced in a study of blood T cell repertoires in COVID-19. The data were produced by immunoSEQ multiplex PCR, yet TCRdb's version contains in-frame clones alone and is incomplete. The data show 300,000 or so clones, roughly 84% seen once. Sequencing was carried out using peripheral blood. The receptors come from a man between 50 and 59 years old with active or convalescent COVID-19.

The V and J genes are TRBV5-1 and TRBJ1-4; D is ambiguous. Per the germline V gene, CDR1 is SGHRS and CDR2 is YFSETQ. Trimming took off 1 base at V and 4 bases at J, with 8 bases between the two ends. This CDR3 has 14 amino acids. The CDR3 nucleotides are TGCGCCAGCAGCTTGACCGGGATTAATGAAAAACTGTTTTTT. Protein product: CASSLTGINEKLFF. Using reference TRBV5-1 and TRBJ1-4 for the parts outside the CDR3, the full variable domain is KAGVTQTPRYLIKTRGQQVTLSCSPISGHRSVSWYQQTPGQGLQFLFEYFSETQRNKGNFPGRFSGRQFSNSRSEMNVSTLELGDSALYLCASSLTGINEKLFFGSGTQLSVL.

This chain links TRBV27 with TRBJ1-3, with D maybe TRBD1 (5 bases). CDR3 length: 13 amino acids. The germline gives CDR1 MNHEY, CDR2 SMNVEV (reference sequence). V was cut by 8 bases and J by 7 bases, with 15 bases left in between. The CDR3 protein is CASARRGVNTIYF. The CDR3 DNA is TGTGCCAGCGCCCGTCGGGGGGTCAACACCATATATTTT.

The chain has TRBV7-2 and TRBJ2-5; D is uncertain. The CDR3 contains 15 residues. The germline CDR1 and CDR2 sequences are SGHTA and FQGNSA. V shed 2 bases and J shed 3 bases, with 13 bases lying between them. In DNA form, the CDR3 reads TGTGCCAGCAGCTTAATCGGTCTAGTAGAAGAGACCCAGTACTTC. Its protein product is CASSLIGLVEETQYF.

J is TRBJ2-7 and V is TRBV3-1 (or the pseudogene TRBV3-2); 9 nucleotides match TRBD1. The J segment lost 3 bases and the V segment lost 9 bases, leaving 6 bases of the junction unmatched. The CDR3 sequence is 13 residues long. Germline CDR1 LGHDT, CDR2 YNNKEL (reference sequence). The CDR3 nucleotides are TGTGCCAGTCGGGACAGGGTTAGCTACGAGCAGTACTTC. Encoded protein: CASRDRVSYEQYF.

The chain has TRBV5-5 and TRBJ2-7; D may be TRBD2 (5 bases). Trimming pared 3 bases from V and 0 bases from J, leaving 22 bases between. The germline gives CDR1 SGHKS, CDR2 YYEKEE (reference sequence). The CDR3 extends over 18 amino acids. In DNA form, the CDR3 reads TGTGCCAGCAGCTCGAGAACCGGAGCTAGAGGGAGCTCCTACGAGCAGTACTTC. Translated: CASSSRTGARGSSYEQYF.

The gene calls are TRBV18 and TRBJ2-2, with 8 bases lining up with TRBD1. The V gene end was trimmed by 2 bases and the J gene end by 3 bases; junction bases not matched to a gene: 8. Germline values: CDR1 KGHSH, CDR2 LQKENI. This CDR3 spans 17 amino acids. This CDR3 reads CASSPMRQGLDTGELFF. CDR3 nucleotide sequence: TGTGCCAGCTCACCAATGAGACAGGGGTTGGACACCGGGGAGCTGTTTTTT.

V and J are TRBV29-1 and TRBJ1-1; TRBD1 might be the D (5 bases). The CDR3 runs 12 residues. Trimming cost V 4 bases and J 4 bases, with 10 bases left between them. Germline V gene lookup returns CDR1 SQVTM and CDR2 ANQGSEA. The CDR3 DNA follows: TGCAGCGTTGGGAACGGGGGCACTGAAGCTTTCTTT. This encodes CSVGNGGTEAFF.

The chain carries TRBV2 and TRBJ2-2, with 14 bases identical to TRBD2. The ends lost 4 bases at V and 0 bases at J; junction bases unmatched: 1. The germline V gene encodes CDR1 SNHLY and CDR2 FYNNEI. The CDR3 runs 17 residues. The CDR3 region has the DNA TGTGCCAGCAGTGCGACTAGCGGGAGGGCGAACACCGGGGAGCTGTTTTTT. Amino acid sequence: CASSATSGRANTGELFF. The variable domain in full, with the rest retrieved from reference TRBV2 and TRBJ2-2, is EPEVTQTPSHQVTQMGQEVILRCVPISNHLYFYWYRQILGQKVEFLVSFYNNEISEKSEIFDDQFSVERPDGSNFTLKIRSTKLEDSAMYFCASSATSGRANTGELFFGEGSRLTVL.